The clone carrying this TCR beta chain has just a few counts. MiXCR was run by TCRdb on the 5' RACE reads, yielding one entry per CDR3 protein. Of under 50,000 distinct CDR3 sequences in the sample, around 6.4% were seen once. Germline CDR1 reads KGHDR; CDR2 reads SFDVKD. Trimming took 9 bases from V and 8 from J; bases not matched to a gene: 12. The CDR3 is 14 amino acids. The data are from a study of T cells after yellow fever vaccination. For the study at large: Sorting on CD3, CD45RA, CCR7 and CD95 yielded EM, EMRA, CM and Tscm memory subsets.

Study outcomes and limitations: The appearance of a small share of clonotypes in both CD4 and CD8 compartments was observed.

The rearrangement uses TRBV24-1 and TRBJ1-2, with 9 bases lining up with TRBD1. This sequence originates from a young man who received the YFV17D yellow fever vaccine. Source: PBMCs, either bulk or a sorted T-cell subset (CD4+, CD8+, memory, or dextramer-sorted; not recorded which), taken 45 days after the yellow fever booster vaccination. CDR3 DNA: TGTGCCACCCCCGTGAAGGGACAGGGCGACGGCTACACCTTC. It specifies CATPVKGQGDGYTF.